This record concerns one T cell receptor beta chain sequence. Libraries were prepared by immunoSEQ multiplex PCR; TCRdb keeps only in-frame clonotypes and omits some of them. Counted here are about 2.4 million clones, approximately 94% occurring once; the ten biggest clones make up 0.36%. Recent acute infections and vaccinations were absent in the healthy HIV-negative adult donors. The V gene end was trimmed by 4 bases and the J gene end by 6 bases; junction bases not matched to a gene: 11. Germline V gene data show CDR1 as LNHDA and CDR2 as SQIVND (reference sequence). The CDR3 loop spans 16 amino acids. This sample is part of a study of shared clonotypes between healthy human individuals.

This chain links TRBV19 with TRBJ2-3; TRBD1 matches at 9 bases. The sequence was obtained from a man aged 18 to 35 in good health. Some clones in this sample may be carry-over from other donors' samples. The specimen was naive CD4+ T cells from PBMCs. Subset indicated: CD45RA+ positively selected. The CDR3 nucleotides are TGTGCCAGTAGTAGTACCGGGACAGGGAGGGCGGATACGCAGTATTTT. Translating gives CASSSTGTGRADTQYF. The full variable domain, with the rest looked up from reference TRBV19 and TRBJ2-3, is DGGITQSPKYLFRKEGQNVTLSCEQNLNHDAMYWYRQDPGQGLRLIYYSQIVNDFQKGDIAEGYSVSREKKESFPLTVTSAQKNPTAFYLCASSSTGTGRADTQYFGPGTRLTVL.